What follows are 17 T cell receptor beta chains derived from one specimen sequenced in a study of cytomegalovirus exposure and HLA in healthy donors. Amplification used 60 Vbeta primers and 13 Jbeta primers. This table comes from immunoSEQ multiplex PCR, and its TCRdb copy is limited to in-frame clones, with some not included. This sample has 120,000 to 150,000 clones, with around 84% found just once. Specimen: PBMCs. Every receptor here comes from a middle-aged man in good health and CMV-seropositive.

This clone has more than one count but fewer than ten. This chain connects TRBV10-1 to TRBJ2-7; tentative D call: TRBD1 (5 bases). Trimming took off 11 bases at V and 3 bases at J, with 20 bases between the two ends. The CDR3 is 14 amino acids. Germline V gene lookup returns CDR1 WNHNN and CDR2 SYGVQD (reference sequence). Here the CDR3 reads CALSKTVADYEQYF. The CDR3 DNA follows: TGCGCCCTATCAAAGACAGTTGCAGACTACGAGCAGTACTTC.

This clone came up once. This sequence joins TRBV27 and TRBJ1-6; the match to TRBD1 covers 8 bases. The CDR3 has 16 residues. Germline V CDR1 and CDR2: MNHEY, SMNVEV (reference sequence). The V and J ends lost 5 bases and 6 bases, in that order; junction bases with no gene match: 9. Written as DNA, the CDR3 is TGTGCCAGCAGTCCCCGGACAGGGTGGCGTAATTCACCCCTCCACTTT. Residues: CASSPRTGWRNSPLHF.

The J gene is TRBJ2-1, the V gene TRBV30; TRBD2 aligns across 8 bases. The CDR3 consists of 15 residues. CDR1 is GTSNPN, CDR2 SVGIG, per germline (reference sequence). Germline trimming cut 3 bases from V and 5 bases from J; bases unmatched to any gene: 9. The CDR3 DNA follows: TGTGCCTGGAGGAGTTGGCGGGAGGAAAACAATGAGCAGTTCTTC. Translating gives CAWRSWREENNEQFF.

The chain joins TRBV10-3 to TRBJ2-7, with 12 bases that match TRBD2. The germline CDR1 and CDR2 sequences are ENHRY and SYGVKD. V dropped 10 bases and J dropped 2; count of bases not matched to a gene: 3. The CDR3 runs to 13 residues. CDR3 sequence (DNA): TGTGCCACACGACTAGCGGGGGCCTACGAGCAGTACTTC. Its translation: CATRLAGAYEQYF.

This clone has a single count. The CDR3 region has the DNA TGTGCCAGTATCGGGACAGGGGGCATCGGCAATCAGCCCCAGCATTTT. Translating gives CASIGTGGIGNQPQHF. This chain connects TRBV19 to TRBJ1-5, with 12 bases that match TRBD1. CDR1 and CDR2 (germline): LNHDA, SQIVND (reference sequence). Germline trimming cut 7 bases from V and 2 bases from J; bases unmatched to any gene: 6. The CDR3 has 16 residues.

The chain carries TRBV20-1 and TRBJ2-5; perhaps TRBD1 as D (5 bases). From germline, CDR1 is DFQATT and CDR2 SNEGSKA (reference sequence). The CDR3 runs 11 residues. Written as DNA, the CDR3 is TGCAGCAAACAGGTCCAAGAGACCCAGTACTTC. The encoded protein is CSKQVQETQYF.

The chain links TRBV7-3 to TRBJ1-1; perhaps TRBD1 as D (5 bases). The CDR3 is 13 amino acids. Germline loops: CDR1 SGHTA, CDR2 FQGTGA. Trimming took 5 bases from V and 3 from J, leaving 10 bases between them. The CDR3 DNA follows: TGTGCCAGCAGCAAGACAGATTACACTGAAGCTTTCTTT. Its translation is CASSKTDYTEAFF.

This clone was counted between two and nine times. The V and J genes are TRBV14 and TRBJ1-2, with TRBD1 identical over 8 bases. This CDR3 comprises 13 residues. J lost 12 bases, V lost 0 bases, and 6 bases had no gene match. From germline, CDR1 is SGHDN and CDR2 FVKESK. CDR3 sequence (DNA): TGTGCCAGCAGCCAAGATATGCGACAGGGGAACACCTTC. Protein sequence: CASSQDMRQGNTF.

The V call is TRBV5-1, the J call TRBJ2-5; 8 positions agree with TRBD1. CDR1 and CDR2 from the germline V gene are SGHRS and YFSETQ. J lost 5 bases, V lost 2 bases, and 5 bases had no gene match. The length of the CDR3 is 14 residues. CDR3 DNA: TGCGCCAGCAGCTTCGGACAGGGTAGCGAGACCCAGTACTTC. Its protein is CASSFGQGSETQYF.

As regards this clone: Germline and junction disagree at one end, which may indicate a read error. CDR3 loop: CSSSLTGTYEQYF. CDR3 nucleotide sequence: TGTTCCAGCAGCTTAACCGGGACCTACGAGCAGTACTTC. The genes are TRBV7-9 and TRBJ2-7; possible D gene TRBD2, 5 bases. Germline V gives CDR1 SEHNR, CDR2 FQNEAQ (reference sequence). This CDR3 region has 13 residues.

The V gene is TRBV10-3, the J gene TRBJ1-1, with TRBD1 matching over 9 bases. From germline, CDR1 is ENHRY and CDR2 SYGVKD. CDR3 size: 14 residues. Germline trimming cut 4 bases from V and 1 base from J; bases unmatched to any gene: 1. CDR3 loop: CAISGQGGNTEAFF. The CDR3 DNA follows: TGTGCCATCAGTGGACAGGGGGGGAACACTGAAGCTTTCTTT.

The chain couples TRBV19 to TRBJ2-5; 8 bases are a match to TRBD2. The tail of the sequence fits TRBJ2-7 better, so the J call may be wrong. The CDR3 runs 14 residues. CDR1 LNHDA and CDR2 SQIVND come from the germline V gene (reference sequence). The CDR3 bases are TGTGCCAGTAGTATCAGGCTAGCGGGCTACGAGCAGTACTTC. Protein sequence: CASSIRLAGYEQYF.

This clone was seen a handful of times. The chain combines TRBV5-4 with TRBJ2-3; TRBD2 agrees at 14 bases. This CDR3 has 16 residues. CDR1 SGHNT and CDR2 YYREEE come from the germline V gene (reference sequence). V was clipped by 3 bases and J by 3 bases; unmatched bases: 3. CDR3 sequence (DNA): TGTGCCAGCAGCTCGGGACTAGCGGGAGCAACAGATACGCAGTATTTT. Translation: CASSSGLAGATDTQYF.

This clone was detected a few times. The genes are TRBV7-2 and TRBJ2-4, with D perhaps matching TRBD1 (5 bases). Trimming took 5 bases from V and 6 from J, leaving 11 bases between them. The CDR3 spans 13 residues. Germline V gives CDR1 SGHTA, CDR2 FQGNSA. The CDR3 DNA reads TGTGCCAGCAGCCCTCCAGGGTTAAACATTCAGTACTTC. It encodes CASSPPGLNIQYF.

This clone was seen only a few times. V is TRBV7-2 and J is TRBJ1-4; D might be TRBD1 (5 bases). V dropped 1 base and J dropped 8 bases, with 20 bases sitting between them. This CDR3 contains 17 residues. The germline V gene encodes CDR1 SGHTA and CDR2 FQGNSA. CDR3 sequence (DNA): TGTGCCAGCAGCTTAGTAGAGACAGCCGCCCTTTGGGAAAAACTGTTTTTT. It codes for CASSLVETAALWEKLFF.

This rearrangement joins TRBV5-1 to TRBJ2-1; D perhaps matches TRBD1 (6 bases). Deletions cut 0 bases from V and 7 bases from J, with 14 bases between. The CDR3 sequence is 15 residues long. Germline V lookup: CDR1 SGHRS, CDR2 YFSETQ. Here the CDR3 reads CASSLALDSTNEQFF. The CDR3, as DNA: TGCGCCAGCAGCTTGGCCCTGGACAGTACGAATGAGCAGTTCTTC. Complete variable domain (other parts from reference TRBV5-1 and TRBJ2-1): KAGVTQTPRYLIKTRGQQVTLSCSPISGHRSVSWYQQTPGQGLQFLFEYFSETQRNKGNFPGRFSGRQFSNSRSEMNVSTLELGDSALYLCASSLALDSTNEQFFGPGTRLTVL.

This clone was seen a handful of times. This sequence joins TRBV5-6 and TRBJ1-2, with a tentative D call TRBD1 (5 bases). Trimming stripped 4 bases from V and 3 bases from J, with 16 bases between. There are 15 residues in the CDR3. CDR1 and CDR2 (germline): SGHDT, YYEEEE. This CDR3 reads CASSRKGRHDYGYTF. The CDR3 DNA is TGTGCCAGCAGCCGCAAGGGGAGGCACGACTATGGCTACACCTTC.